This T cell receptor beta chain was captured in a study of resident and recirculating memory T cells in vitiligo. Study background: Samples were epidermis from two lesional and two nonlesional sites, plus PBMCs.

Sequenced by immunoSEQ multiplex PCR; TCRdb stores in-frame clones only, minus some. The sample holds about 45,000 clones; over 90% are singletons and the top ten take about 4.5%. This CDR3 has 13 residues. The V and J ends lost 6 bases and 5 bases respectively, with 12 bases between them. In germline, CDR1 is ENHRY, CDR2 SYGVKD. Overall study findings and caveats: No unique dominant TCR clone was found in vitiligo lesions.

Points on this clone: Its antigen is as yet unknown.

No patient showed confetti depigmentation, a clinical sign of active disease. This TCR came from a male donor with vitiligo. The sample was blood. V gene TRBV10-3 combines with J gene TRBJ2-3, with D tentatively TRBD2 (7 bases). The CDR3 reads CAIRGGPGDTQYF. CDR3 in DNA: TGTGCCATCAGGGGGGGGCCGGGAGATACGCAGTATTTT.